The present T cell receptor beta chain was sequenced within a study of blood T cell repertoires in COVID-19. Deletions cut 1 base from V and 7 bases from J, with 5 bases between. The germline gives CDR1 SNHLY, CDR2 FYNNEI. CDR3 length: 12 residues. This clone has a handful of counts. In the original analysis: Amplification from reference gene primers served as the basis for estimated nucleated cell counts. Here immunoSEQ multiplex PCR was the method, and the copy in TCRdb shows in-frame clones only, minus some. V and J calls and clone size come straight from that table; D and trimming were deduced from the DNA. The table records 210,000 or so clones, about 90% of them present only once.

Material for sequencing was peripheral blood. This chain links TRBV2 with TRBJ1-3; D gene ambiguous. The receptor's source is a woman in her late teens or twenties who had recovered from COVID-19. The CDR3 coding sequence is TGTGCCAGCAGTGAAGGGGCCAACACCATATATTTT. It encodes CASSEGANTIYF.